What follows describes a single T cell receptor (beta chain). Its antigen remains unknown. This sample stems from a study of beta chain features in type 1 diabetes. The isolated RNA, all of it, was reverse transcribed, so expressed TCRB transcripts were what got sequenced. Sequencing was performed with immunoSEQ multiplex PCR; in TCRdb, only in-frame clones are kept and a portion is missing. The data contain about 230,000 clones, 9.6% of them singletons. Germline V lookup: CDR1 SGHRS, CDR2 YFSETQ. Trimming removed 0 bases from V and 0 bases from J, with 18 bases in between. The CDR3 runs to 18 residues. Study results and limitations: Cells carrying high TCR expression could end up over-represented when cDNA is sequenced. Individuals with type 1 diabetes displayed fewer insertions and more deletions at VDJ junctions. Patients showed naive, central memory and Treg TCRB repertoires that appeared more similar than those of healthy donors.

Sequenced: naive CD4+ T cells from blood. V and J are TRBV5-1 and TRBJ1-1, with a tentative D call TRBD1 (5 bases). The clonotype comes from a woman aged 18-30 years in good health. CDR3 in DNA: TGCGCCAGCAGCTTGGCCGGATTCTCAGCAGGGATGAACACTGAAGCTTTCTTT. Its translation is CASSLAGFSAGMNTEAFF.